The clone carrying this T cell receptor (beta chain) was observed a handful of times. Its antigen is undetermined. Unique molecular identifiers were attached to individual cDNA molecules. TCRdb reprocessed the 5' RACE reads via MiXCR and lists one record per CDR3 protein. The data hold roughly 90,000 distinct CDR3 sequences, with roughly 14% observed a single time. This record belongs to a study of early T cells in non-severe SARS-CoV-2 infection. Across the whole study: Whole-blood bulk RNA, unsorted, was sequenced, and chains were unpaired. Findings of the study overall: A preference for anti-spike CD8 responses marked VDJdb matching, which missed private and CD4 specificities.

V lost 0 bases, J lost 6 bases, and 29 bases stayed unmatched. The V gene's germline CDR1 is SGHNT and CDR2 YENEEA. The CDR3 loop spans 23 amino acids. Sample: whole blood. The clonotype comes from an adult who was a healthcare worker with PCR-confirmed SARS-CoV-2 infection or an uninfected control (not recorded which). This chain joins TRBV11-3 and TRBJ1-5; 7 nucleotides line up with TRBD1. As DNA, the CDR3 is TGTGCCAGCAGCTTAGATCGGGCGGAGGACCTCCCCCGGGACAGCCTCAGACTTCAGCCCCAGCATTTT. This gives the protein CASSLDRAEDLPRDSLRLQPQHF.